This T cell receptor beta chain was sequenced for a study of blood T cell repertoires in COVID-19. About the research overall: Material from acute and convalescent COVID-19 was sourced from the United States, Italy and Spain. PBMCs, B-cell-depleted T cells, or T cells were the source of the cDNA or gDNA that made up the material.

Original handling: Reference gene primer amplification gave estimated nucleated cell counts. Assay: immunoSEQ multiplex PCR; the TCRdb copy retains only in-frame clones and omits some. V, J and clone size derive from that table, while D and trimming were established from the DNA sequence. Seen here are 90,000 to 120,000 clones, roughly nine tenths observed once, and the top ten hold 4% to 6%. The V and J ends lost 1 base and 6 bases, in that order; junction bases with no gene match: 9. Per the germline V gene, CDR1 is KGHDR and CDR2 is SFDVKD. The CDR3 runs 17 residues. This clonotype was sampled from a man in his forties with active or convalescent COVID-19. The chain is built from TRBV24-1 and TRBJ2-3; 10 bases are shared with TRBD2. Material for sequencing was peripheral blood. CDR3 bases: TGTGCCACCAGTGATTTAGAAGCGGGAGGGCCAGGGGATACGCAGTATTTT. Protein product: CATSDLEAGGPGDTQYF.